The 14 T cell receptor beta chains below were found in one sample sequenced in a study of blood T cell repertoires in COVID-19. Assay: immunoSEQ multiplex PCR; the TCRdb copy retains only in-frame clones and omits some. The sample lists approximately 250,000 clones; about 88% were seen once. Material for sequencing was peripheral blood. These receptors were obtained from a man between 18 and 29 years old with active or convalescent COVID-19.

The CDR3 DNA is TGTGCCAGCAGCTTGCATTCGGGACAGGGTGCAGATACGCAGTATTTT. It specifies CASSLHSGQGADTQYF. The chain is built from TRBV5-4 and TRBJ2-3; 9 bases align to TRBD1. The V gene end was trimmed by 1 base and the J gene end by 4 bases; junction bases not matched to a gene: 7. The CDR3 runs 16 residues. Looked up from germline, CDR1 is SGHNT and CDR2 is YYREEE (reference sequence). The full variable domain, its missing parts supplied by reference TRBV5-4 and TRBJ2-3, is ETGVTQSPTHLIKTRGQQVTLRCSSQSGHNTVSWYQQALGQGPQFIFQYYREEENGRGNFPPRFSGLQFPNYSSELNVNALELDDSALYLCASSLHSGQGADTQYFGPGTRLTVL.

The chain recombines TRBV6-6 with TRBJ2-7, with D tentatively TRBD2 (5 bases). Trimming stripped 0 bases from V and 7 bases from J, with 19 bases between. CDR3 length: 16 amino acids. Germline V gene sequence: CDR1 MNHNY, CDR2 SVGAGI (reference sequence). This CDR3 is CASSYSTLGPEEEQYF. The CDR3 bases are TGTGCCAGCAGTTACTCGACTCTAGGACCGGAGGAGGAGCAGTACTTC.

The CDR3 sequence is CASSLGGGQPQHF. The CDR3 DNA reads as TGTGCCAGCAGTTTGGGGGGGGGTCAGCCCCAGCATTTT. This chain links TRBV2 with TRBJ1-5; tentative D call: TRBD1 (5 bases). Trimming took off 5 bases at V and 6 bases at J, with 11 bases between the two ends. CDR1 is SNHLY, CDR2 FYNNEI, per germline. The CDR3 has 13 amino acids.

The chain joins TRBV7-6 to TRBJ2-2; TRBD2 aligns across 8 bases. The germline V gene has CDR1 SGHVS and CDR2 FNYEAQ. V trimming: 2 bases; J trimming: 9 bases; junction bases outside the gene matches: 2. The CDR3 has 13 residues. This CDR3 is CASSLRGGRELFF. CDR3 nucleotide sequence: TGTGCCAGCAGCTTACGGGGGGGCCGGGAGCTGTTTTTT.

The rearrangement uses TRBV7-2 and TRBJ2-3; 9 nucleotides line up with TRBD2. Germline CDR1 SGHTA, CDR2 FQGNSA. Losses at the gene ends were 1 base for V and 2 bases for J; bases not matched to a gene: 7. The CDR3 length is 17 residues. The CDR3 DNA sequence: TGTGCCAGCAGCTTAGATAAAGCGGGAGGATCCACAGATACGCAGTATTTT. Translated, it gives CASSLDKAGGSTDTQYF.

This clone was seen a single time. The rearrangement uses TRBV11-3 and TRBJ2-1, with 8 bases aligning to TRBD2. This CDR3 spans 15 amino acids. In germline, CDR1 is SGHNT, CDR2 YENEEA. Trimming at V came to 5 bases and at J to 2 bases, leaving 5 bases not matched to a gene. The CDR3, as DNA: TGTGCCAGCAGCACCCGGGAGGGTACCTACAATGAGCAGTTCTTC. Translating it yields CASSTREGTYNEQFF.

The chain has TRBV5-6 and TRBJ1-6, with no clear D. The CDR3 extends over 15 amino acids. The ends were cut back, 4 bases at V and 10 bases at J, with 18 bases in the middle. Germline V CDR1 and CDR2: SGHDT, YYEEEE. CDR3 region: CASSPRRGFGSPLHF. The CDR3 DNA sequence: TGTGCCAGCAGCCCCCGGCGGGGTTTCGGGTCACCCCTCCACTTT. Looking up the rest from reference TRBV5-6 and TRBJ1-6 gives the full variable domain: DAGVTQSPTHLIKTRGQQVTLRCSPKSGHDTVSWYQQALGQGPQFIFQYYEEEERQRGNFPDRFSGHQFPNYSSELNVNALLLGDSALYLCASSPRRGFGSPLHFGNGTRLTVT.

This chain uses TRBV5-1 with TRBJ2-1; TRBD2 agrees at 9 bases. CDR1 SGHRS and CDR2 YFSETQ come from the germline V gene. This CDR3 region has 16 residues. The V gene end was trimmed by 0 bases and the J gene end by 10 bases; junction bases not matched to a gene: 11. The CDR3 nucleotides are TGCGCCAGCAGCTTGGCGGAGGCGCGGGAGGGCCCGGAGCAGTTCTTC. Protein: CASSLAEAREGPEQFF.

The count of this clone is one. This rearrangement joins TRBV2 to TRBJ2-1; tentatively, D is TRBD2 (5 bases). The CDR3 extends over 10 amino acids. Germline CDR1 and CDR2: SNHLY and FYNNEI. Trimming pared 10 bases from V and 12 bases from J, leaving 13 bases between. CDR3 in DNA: TGTGCCACCGGAGGAGGTGGGCAGTTCTTC. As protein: CATGGGGQFF.

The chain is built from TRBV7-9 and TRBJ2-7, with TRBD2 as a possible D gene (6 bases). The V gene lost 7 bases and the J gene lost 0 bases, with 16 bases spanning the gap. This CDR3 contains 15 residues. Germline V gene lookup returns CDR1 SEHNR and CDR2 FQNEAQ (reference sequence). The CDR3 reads CASTHGGVSSYEQYF. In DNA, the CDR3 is TGTGCCAGCACCCACGGAGGGGTCAGCTCCTACGAGCAGTACTTC.

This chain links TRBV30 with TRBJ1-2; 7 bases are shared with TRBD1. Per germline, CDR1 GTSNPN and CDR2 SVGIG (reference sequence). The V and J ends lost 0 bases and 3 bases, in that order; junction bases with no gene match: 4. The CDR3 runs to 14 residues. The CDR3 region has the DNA TGTGCCTGGAGTGTCGACAGGGCCCACTATGGCTACACCTTC. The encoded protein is CAWSVDRAHYGYTF.

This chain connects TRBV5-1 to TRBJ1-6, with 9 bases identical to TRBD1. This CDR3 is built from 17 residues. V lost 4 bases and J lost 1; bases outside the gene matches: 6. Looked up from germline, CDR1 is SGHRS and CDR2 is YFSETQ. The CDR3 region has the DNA TGCGCCAGCAGCGACAGGGGGTTCAGTTCCTATAATTCACCCCTCCACTTT. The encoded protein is CASSDRGFSSYNSPLHF.

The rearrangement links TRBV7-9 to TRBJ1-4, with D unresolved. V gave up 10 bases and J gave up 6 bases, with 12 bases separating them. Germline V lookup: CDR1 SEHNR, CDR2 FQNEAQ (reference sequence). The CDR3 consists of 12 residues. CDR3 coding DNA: TGTGCCACAGCTAAGGAGGATGAAAAACTGTTTTTT. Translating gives CATAKEDEKLFF.

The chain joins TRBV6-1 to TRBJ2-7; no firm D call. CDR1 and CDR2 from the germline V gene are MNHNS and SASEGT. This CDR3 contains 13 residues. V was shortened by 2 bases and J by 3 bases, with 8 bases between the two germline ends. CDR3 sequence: CASSEWSLYEQYF. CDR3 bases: TGTGCCAGCAGTGAATGGTCACTCTACGAGCAGTACTTC.